The rows below give T cell receptor beta chains drawn from one sample of a study of blood T cell repertoires in COVID-19. Method: immunoSEQ multiplex PCR; TCRdb's copy keeps in-frame clones and lacks some. Here the sample spans some 150,000 clones, over 65% being singletons. The sample comprised peripheral blood. These receptors were collected from a man in his 70s with acute or convalescent COVID-19. The CDR3 runs from the conserved cysteine through the conserved F or W. Fields, in order: clone size, J gene, V gene, D gene, CDR3 DNA, CDR3 protein. D genes are given only for firm matches. Clone size is given for some rows only: seen once, a few or many times, or a class if the clone is expanded.

abundance: NA; j_gene: TRBJ2-7; v_gene: TRBV3-1/TRBV3-2; d_gene: TRBD2; CDR3nt: TGTGCCAGCAGCCAAGATCCACCTAGCGGGACCTACGAGCAGTACTTC; CDR3aa: CASSQDPPSGTYEQYF
abundance: NA; j_gene: TRBJ1-5; v_gene: TRBV6-1; d_gene: NA; CDR3nt: TGTGCCAGCAGTGATGACTTATCTTTGTCGGAAGGGGGTCAGCCCCAGCATTTT; CDR3aa: CASSDDLSLSEGGQPQHF
abundance: once; j_gene: TRBJ2-7; v_gene: TRBV6-2/TRBV6-3; d_gene: TRBD2; CDR3nt: TGTGCCAGCAGTCCCTGGACTAGCGGGAGTGGCGAGCAGTACTTC; CDR3aa: CASSPWTSGSGEQYF
abundance: NA; j_gene: TRBJ2-7; v_gene: TRBV19; d_gene: TRBD1; CDR3nt: TGTGCCAGTAGTCGACAGGGGGATTCCTACGAGCAGTACTTC; CDR3aa: CASSRQGDSYEQYF
abundance: NA; j_gene: TRBJ2-3; v_gene: TRBV11-3; d_gene: TRBD1; CDR3nt: TGTGCCAGCAGCTTAGGGCGACAGGGTTCTCTGTATTTT; CDR3aa: CASSLGRQGSLYF
abundance: few; j_gene: TRBJ2-5; v_gene: TRBV6-2/TRBV6-3; d_gene: TRBD2; CDR3nt: TGTGCCAGCAGTAACCTTCGACTAGCGGGAGGGCCCGGAGAGACCCAGTACTTC; CDR3aa: CASSNLRLAGGPGETQYF
abundance: NA; j_gene: TRBJ1-2; v_gene: TRBV10-1; d_gene: TRBD1; CDR3nt: TGCGCCAGCAGCGGGAGGGCGAGACAGGGGGTCGGCTACACCTTC; CDR3aa: CASSGRARQGVGYTF
abundance: NA; j_gene: TRBJ2-5; v_gene: TRBV6-5; d_gene: TRBD1; CDR3nt: TGTGCCAGCAGTCCCCGGGACAGGGTTCGAGAGACCCAGTACTTC; CDR3aa: CASSPRDRVRETQYF
abundance: NA; j_gene: TRBJ1-6; v_gene: TRBV30; d_gene: NA; CDR3nt: TGTGCCTGGAGTGTTGTACCCCGGGATTCACCCCTCCACTTT; CDR3aa: CAWSVVPRDSPLHF
abundance: NA; j_gene: TRBJ2-3; v_gene: TRBV5-6; d_gene: TRBD2; CDR3nt: TGTGCCAGCAGCTCAGCGGGGGGGAATACGCAGTATTTT; CDR3aa: CASSSAGGNTQYF
abundance: NA; j_gene: TRBJ2-7; v_gene: TRBV6-5; d_gene: TRBD2; CDR3nt: TGTGCCAGCAGTCCGGGAGGAGCCTCCCTCGAGCAGTACTTC; CDR3aa: CASSPGGASLEQYF
abundance: few; j_gene: TRBJ2-7; v_gene: TRBV5-1; d_gene: TRBD2; CDR3nt: TGCGCCAGCAGCTTGGAGAGCGGGAGCACGGACGAGCAGTACTTC; CDR3aa: CASSLESGSTDEQYF
abundance: NA; j_gene: TRBJ1-5; v_gene: TRBV3-1/TRBV3-2; d_gene: TRBD1; CDR3nt: TGTGCCAGCAGCCAAGCGGGACAGCGCAATCAGCCCCAGCATTTT; CDR3aa: CASSQAGQRNQPQHF
abundance: NA; j_gene: TRBJ2-1; v_gene: TRBV19; d_gene: NA; CDR3nt: TGTGCCAGTAGTATCCCACAGATTACAGGGATCACCTACAATGAGCAGTTCTTC; CDR3aa: CASSIPQITGITYNEQFF
abundance: NA; j_gene: TRBJ2-3; v_gene: TRBV2; d_gene: TRBD1; CDR3nt: TGTGCCAGCAGGGTGGACAGGGTTTTCACAGATACGCAGTATTTT; CDR3aa: CASRVDRVFTDTQYF
abundance: once; j_gene: TRBJ1-5; v_gene: TRBV29-1; d_gene: NA; CDR3nt: TGCAGCGTTGGAAGTAGAAGTGGCAATCAGCCCCAGCATTTT; CDR3aa: CSVGSRSGNQPQHF
abundance: NA; j_gene: TRBJ2-1; v_gene: TRBV24-1; d_gene: NA; CDR3nt: TGTGCCACCAGTGAGCGTCTACTAATTGAGCAGTTCTTC; CDR3aa: CATSERLLIEQFF
abundance: NA; j_gene: TRBJ2-1; v_gene: TRBV7-9; d_gene: NA; CDR3nt: TGTGCCAGCGGGCCCGGTTGGGTCAATGAGCAGTTCTTC; CDR3aa: CASGPGWVNEQFF